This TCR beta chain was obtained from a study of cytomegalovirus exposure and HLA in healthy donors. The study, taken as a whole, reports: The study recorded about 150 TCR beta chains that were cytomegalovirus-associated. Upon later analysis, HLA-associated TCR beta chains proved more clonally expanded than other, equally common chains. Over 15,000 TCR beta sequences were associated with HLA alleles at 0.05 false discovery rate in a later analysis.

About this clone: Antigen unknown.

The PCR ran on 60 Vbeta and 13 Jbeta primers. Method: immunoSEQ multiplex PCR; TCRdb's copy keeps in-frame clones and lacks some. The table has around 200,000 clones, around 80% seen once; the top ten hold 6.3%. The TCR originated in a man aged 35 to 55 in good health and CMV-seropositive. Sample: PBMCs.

The CDR3: CSVEVTGTGLYGYTF. DNA of the CDR3: TGCAGCGTTGAAGTAACGGGGACAGGGCTCTATGGCTACACCTTC. The genes are TRBV29-1 and TRBJ1-2, with TRBD1 matching over 9 bases. Germline CDR1 SQVTM, CDR2 ANQGSEA. V dropped 1 base and J dropped 4; count of bases not matched to a gene: 7. This CDR3 contains 15 residues.